This entry describes one T cell receptor beta chain. V dropped 3 bases and J dropped 1; count of bases not matched to a gene: 7. Germline loops: CDR1 SGHKS, CDR2 YYEKEE (reference sequence). CDR3 length equals 16 residues. The record originates from a study of shared clonotypes between healthy human individuals. Some clones are missing from TCRdb's copy, which holds only in-frame ones; the method was immunoSEQ multiplex PCR. Of hundreds of thousands of clones listed, about 80% are singletons. The TCR originated in a woman aged 40 to 50 in good health. Some clones in this sample may be carry-over from other donors' samples. The rearrangement joins TRBV5-5 to TRBJ1-1, with 9 bases that match TRBD1. The sequencing input was PBMCs. CDR3 sequence reads: CASSSPLGQGNTEAFF. CDR3 bases: TGTGCCAGCAGCTCGCCCCTGGGACAGGGGAACACTGAAGCTTTCTTT.